This T cell receptor beta chain was identified during a study of glioma-infiltrating T cells. The germline V gene encodes CDR1 MGHRA and CDR2 YSYEKL. V was clipped by 5 bases and J by 1 base; unmatched bases: 4. The CDR3 extends over 14 amino acids. Amplification of TCR alpha and beta CDR3 regions from RNA used iRepertoire nested multiplex PCR. Tissue mRNA or PBMC total RNA, 100-400 ng, went into one-step reverse transcription and amplification. TCRdb used MiXCR to reprocess the multiplex PCR reads, holding one entry per CDR3 protein. The sample shows over 90,000 distinct CDR3 sequences, around 31% of them seen only once. This clonotype has just a few counts.

Sequencing was performed on glioma tissue, nonneoplastic brain tissue, or PBMCs (not recorded which). The rearrangement uses TRBV4-1 and TRBJ2-7; 8 nucleotides agree with TRBD2. The receptor was derived from a human donor with low-grade glioma or glioblastoma, undergoing nonglioma brain surgery, or in good health (not recorded which). The chain's CDR3 is CASSAGGASYEQYF. In DNA, the CDR3 is TGCGCCAGCAGCGCCGGGGGGGCATCCTACGAGCAGTACTTC.